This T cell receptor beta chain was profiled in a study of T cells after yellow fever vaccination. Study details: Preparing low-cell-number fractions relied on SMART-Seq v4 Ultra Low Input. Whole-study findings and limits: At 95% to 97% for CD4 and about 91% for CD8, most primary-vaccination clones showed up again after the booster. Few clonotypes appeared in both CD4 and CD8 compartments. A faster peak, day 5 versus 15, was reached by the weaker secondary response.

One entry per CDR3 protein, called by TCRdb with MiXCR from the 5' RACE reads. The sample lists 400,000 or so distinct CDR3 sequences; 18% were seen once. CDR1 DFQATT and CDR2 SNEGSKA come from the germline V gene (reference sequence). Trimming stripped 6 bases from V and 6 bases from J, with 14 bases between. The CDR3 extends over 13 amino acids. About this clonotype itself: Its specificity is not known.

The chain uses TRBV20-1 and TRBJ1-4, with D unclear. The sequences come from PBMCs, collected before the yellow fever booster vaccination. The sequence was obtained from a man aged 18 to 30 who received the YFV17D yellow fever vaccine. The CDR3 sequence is CSALSGQDEKLFF. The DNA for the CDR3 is TGCAGTGCCCTATCCGGGCAGGATGAAAAACTGTTTTTT.